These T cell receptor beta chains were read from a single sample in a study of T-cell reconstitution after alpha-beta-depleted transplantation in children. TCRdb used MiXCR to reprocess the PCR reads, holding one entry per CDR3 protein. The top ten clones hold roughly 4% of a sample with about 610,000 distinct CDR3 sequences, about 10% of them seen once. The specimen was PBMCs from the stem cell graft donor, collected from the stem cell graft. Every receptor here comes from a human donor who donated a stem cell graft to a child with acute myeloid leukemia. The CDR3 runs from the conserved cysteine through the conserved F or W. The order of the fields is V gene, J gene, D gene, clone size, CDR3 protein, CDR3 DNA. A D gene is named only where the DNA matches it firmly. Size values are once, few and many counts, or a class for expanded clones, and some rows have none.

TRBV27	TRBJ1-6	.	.	CASSLKSDLLSSPLHF	TGTGCCAGCAGTTTAAAATCCGACCTGTTGAGTTCACCCCTCCACTTT
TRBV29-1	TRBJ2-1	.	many	CSVEEEALVRQFF	TGCAGCGTTGAAGAGGAGGCACTAGTGCGGCAGTTCTTC
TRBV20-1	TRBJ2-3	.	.	CSASFGGQYF	TGCAGTGCTAGTTTTGGAGGGCAGTATTTT
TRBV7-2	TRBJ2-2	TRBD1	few	CASSLRGLNTGELFF	TGTGCCAGCAGCCTCAGGGGGCTGAACACCGGGGAGCTGTTTTTT
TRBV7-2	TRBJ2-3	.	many	CASGLALDTQYF	TGTGCCAGCGGGCTTGCTCTCGATACGCAGTATTTT
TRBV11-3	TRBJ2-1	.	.	CASSTLMANEQFF	TGTGCCAGCAGCACCCTGATGGCGAATGAGCAGTTCTTC
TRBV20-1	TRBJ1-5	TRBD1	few	CSARQGAIVPQHF	TGCAGTGCGAGACAGGGGGCGATTGTACCCCAGCATTTT
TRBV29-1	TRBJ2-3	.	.	CSCGPRADTQYF	TGCAGCTGTGGACCTCGCGCAGATACGCAGTATTTT
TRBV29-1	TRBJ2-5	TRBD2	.	CSVAGLAGGPRETQYF	TGCAGCGTGGCGGGACTAGCGGGAGGTCCTCGGGAGACCCAGTACTTC
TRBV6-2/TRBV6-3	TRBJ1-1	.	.	CASSWRGAPEAFF	TGTGCCAGCAGTTGGAGGGGGGCACCTGAAGCTTTCTTT
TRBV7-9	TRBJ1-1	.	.	CASSFPYPARMNTEAFF	TGTGCCAGCAGCTTCCCTTACCCCGCCAGGATGAACACTGAAGCTTTCTTT
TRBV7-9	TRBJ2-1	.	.	CASSLTGRGYNEQFF	TGTGCCAGCAGCTTAACTGGGCGAGGGTACAATGAGCAGTTCTTC
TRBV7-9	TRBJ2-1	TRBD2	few	CASSSSGRVFHEQFF	TGTGCCAGCAGCTCAAGCGGGAGGGTTTTCCATGAGCAGTTCTTC
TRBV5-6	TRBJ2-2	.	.	CASSRGFFRSSGELFF	TGTGCCAGCAGCCGGGGATTCTTTCGGAGCAGCGGGGAGCTGTTTTTT
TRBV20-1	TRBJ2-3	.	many	CSARLGSLRLDVSGTQYF	TGCAGTGCTAGATTGGGTTCTTTAAGGCTAGATGTTAGTGGTACGCAGTATTTT
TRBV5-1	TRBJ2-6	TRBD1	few	CASSLNRGASGANVLTF	TGCGCCAGCAGCTTGAACAGGGGGGCCTCTGGGGCCAACGTCCTGACTTTC
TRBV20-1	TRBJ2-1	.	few	CSARAPGTSNNEQFF	TGCAGTGCTAGAGCCCCCGGCACCTCAAACAATGAGCAGTTCTTC
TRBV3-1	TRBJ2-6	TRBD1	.	CASSRDSTGANVLTF	TGTGCCAGCAGCCGGGACAGCACTGGGGCCAACGTCCTGACTTTC
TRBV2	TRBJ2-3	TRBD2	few	CASRVLAGGPDTQYF	TGTGCCAGCAGGGTACTAGCGGGAGGGCCGGATACGCAGTATTTT
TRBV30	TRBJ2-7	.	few	CARGRGPSYEQYF	TGTGCCCGGGGGCGGGGTCCCTCCTACGAGCAGTACTTC
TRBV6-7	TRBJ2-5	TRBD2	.	CASSYPTRTSRETQYF	TGTGCCAGCAGTTACCCCACGAGGACTAGCCGGGAGACCCAGTACTTC
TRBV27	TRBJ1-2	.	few	CASSLHRDYGYTF	TGTGCCAGCAGTTTACACAGGGACTATGGCTACACCTTC
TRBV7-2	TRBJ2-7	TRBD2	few	CASRKGSGNEPGEQYF	TGTGCCAGCAGAAAGGGTAGCGGGAATGAGCCGGGAGAGCAGTACTTC
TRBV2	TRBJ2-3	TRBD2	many	CASSERRTSYSTDTQYF	TGTGCCAGCAGTGAAAGAAGGACTAGCTATAGCACAGATACGCAGTATTTT
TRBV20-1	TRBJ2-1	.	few	CSARDFAAGIYNEQFF	TGCAGTGCTAGAGATTTCGCGGCAGGAATTTACAATGAGCAGTTCTTC
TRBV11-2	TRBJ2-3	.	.	CASSFARTSTDTQYF	TGTGCCAGCAGCTTTGCGCGGACGAGCACAGATACGCAGTATTTT
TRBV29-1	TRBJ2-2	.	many	CSARKGAPNTGELFF	TGCAGCGCCCGAAAGGGAGCACCGAACACCGGGGAGCTGTTTTTT
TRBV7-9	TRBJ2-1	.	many	CASSPSGMSSYNEQFF	TGTGCCAGCAGCCCTTCTGGGATGAGCTCCTACAATGAGCAGTTCTTC
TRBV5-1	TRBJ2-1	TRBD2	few	CASSRTGTNNEQFF	TGCGCCAGCAGCCGCACCGGGACTAACAATGAGCAGTTCTTC
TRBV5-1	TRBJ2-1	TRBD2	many	CASSSSGSGYNEQFF	TGCGCCAGCAGTTCCAGCGGGAGTGGCTACAATGAGCAGTTCTTC
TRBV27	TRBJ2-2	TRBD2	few	CASSLRGSANTGELFF	TGTGCCAGCAGTTTGCGCGGGAGCGCGAACACCGGGGAGCTGTTTTTT
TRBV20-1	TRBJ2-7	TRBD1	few	CSASPGQVEQYF	TGCAGTGCTAGCCCCGGACAGGTAGAGCAGTACTTC
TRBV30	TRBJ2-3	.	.	CAWGPGAGTDTQYF	TGTGCCTGGGGCCCCGGGGCTGGCACAGATACGCAGTATTTT
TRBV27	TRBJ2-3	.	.	CASRPWDSTDTQYF	TGTGCCAGCAGACCCTGGGATTCCACAGATACGCAGTATTTT
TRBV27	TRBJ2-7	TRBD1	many	CASSIPPGQGADEQYF	TGTGCCAGCAGTATACCACCGGGACAGGGGGCGGACGAGCAGTACTTC
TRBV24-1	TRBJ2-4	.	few	CATSDEGTGIQYF	TGTGCCACCAGTGATGAGGGAACGGGCATTCAGTACTTC
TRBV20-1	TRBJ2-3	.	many	CSGERDTDTQYF	TGCAGTGGGGAGAGAGACACAGATACGCAGTATTTT
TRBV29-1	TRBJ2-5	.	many	CSVVVGETQYF	TGCAGCGTGGTAGTAGGGGAGACCCAGTACTTC
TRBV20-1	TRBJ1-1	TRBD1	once	CSAMAPDRLTGVNTEAFF	TGCAGTGCTATGGCCCCCGATAGGCTGACAGGGGTGAACACTGAAGCTTTCTTT
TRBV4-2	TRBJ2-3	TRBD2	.	CASSSRVLAGPDTQYF	TGTGCCAGCAGCTCAAGGGTACTAGCGGGACCAGATACGCAGTATTTT
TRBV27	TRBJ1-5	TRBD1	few	CASSPGQGILGVKPQHF	TGTGCCAGCAGTCCGGGACAGGGAATTCTCGGGGTTAAGCCCCAGCATTTT
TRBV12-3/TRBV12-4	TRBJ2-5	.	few	CASSLKVGLVETQYF	TGTGCCAGCAGTTTAAAAGTGGGTCTAGTCGAGACCCAGTACTTC
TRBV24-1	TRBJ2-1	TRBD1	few	CATSDRQGANEQFF	TGTGCCACCAGTGACAGACAGGGGGCCAATGAGCAGTTCTTC
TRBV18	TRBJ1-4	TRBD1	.	CASSPAGQPPGEKLFF	TGTGCCAGCTCACCTGCGGGACAGCCTCCAGGGGAAAAACTGTTTTTT
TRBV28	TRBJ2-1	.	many	CASSSRLRPARYNEQFF	TGTGCCAGCAGTTCCCGACTAAGGCCTGCCCGTTACAATGAGCAGTTCTTC
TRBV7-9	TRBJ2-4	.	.	CASSFPGGSNIQYF	TGTGCCAGCAGCTTTCCCGGGGGAAGCAACATTCAGTACTTC
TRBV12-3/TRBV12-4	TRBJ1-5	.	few	CASSLGFGQPQHF	TGTGCCAGCAGTTTGGGTTTCGGTCAGCCCCAGCATTTT
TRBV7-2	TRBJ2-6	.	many	CASRAGGSSGANVLTF	TGTGCCAGCAGAGCTGGCGGTAGCTCTGGGGCCAACGTCCTGACTTTC
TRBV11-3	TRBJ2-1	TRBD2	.	CASSLRTRDEQFF	TGTGCCAGCAGCTTAAGGACTAGGGATGAGCAGTTCTTC
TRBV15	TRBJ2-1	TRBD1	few	CATSMTGAMYNEQFF	TGTGCCACCAGCATGACAGGGGCGATGTACAATGAGCAGTTCTTC
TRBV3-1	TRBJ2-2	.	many	CASSQGLGPATGELFF	TGTGCCAGCAGCCAAGGCTTGGGGCCGGCCACCGGGGAGCTGTTTTTT
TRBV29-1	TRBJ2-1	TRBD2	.	CSVAGLAGGPTYNEQFF	TGCAGCGTTGCGGGACTAGCGGGAGGCCCCACCTACAATGAGCAGTTCTTC
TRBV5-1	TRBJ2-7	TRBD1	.	CASSYTGAIPYEQYF	TGCGCCAGCAGTTACACAGGGGCAATACCCTACGAGCAGTACTTC
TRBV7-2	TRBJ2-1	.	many	CASSLSPYEQFF	TGTGCCAGCAGCTTAAGCCCCTATGAGCAGTTCTTC
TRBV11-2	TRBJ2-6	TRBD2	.	CASSQRLAGISSGANVLTF	TGTGCCAGCAGTCAACGACTAGCGGGAATCTCCTCTGGGGCCAACGTCCTGACTTTC
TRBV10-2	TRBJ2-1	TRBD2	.	CASSESSGVYNEQFF	TGCGCCAGCAGTGAGAGCAGCGGGGTCTACAATGAGCAGTTCTTC
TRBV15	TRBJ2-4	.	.	CATSSSSSGNIQYF	TGTGCCACCAGCAGTAGCTCTAGTGGGAACATTCAGTACTTC
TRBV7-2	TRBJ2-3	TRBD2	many	CASSYLAGVVDTQYF	TGTGCCAGCAGCTATCTAGCGGGAGTAGTCGATACGCAGTATTTT
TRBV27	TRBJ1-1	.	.	CASSLSEVGGTEAFF	TGTGCCAGCAGTTTATCGGAGGTTGGGGGCACTGAAGCTTTCTTT
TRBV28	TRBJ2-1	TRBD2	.	CASSSWTSGGSYNEQFF	TGTGCCAGCAGTTCCTGGACTAGCGGGGGCTCCTACAATGAGCAGTTCTTC